Each of the 8 T cell receptor beta chains below was sequenced from the same sample in a study of CD8 T cells in ankylosing spondylitis. TCRdb processed the 5' RACE reads anew with MiXCR; each CDR3 protein has one entry. The profile shows around 150,000 distinct CDR3 sequences, 15% to 20% of them singletons. Sequencing was performed on blood, either unsorted or a sorted T cell fraction (not recorded which). The receptors were sampled from a male donor with ankylosing spondylitis or in good health (not recorded which).

This clonotype has just a few counts. The rearrangement joins TRBV7-9 to TRBJ1-4; 8 bases map to TRBD1. V was pared by 3 bases and J by 13 bases, with 10 bases of the junction left unmatched. Germline CDR1 SEHNR, CDR2 FQNEAQ (reference sequence). The CDR3 totals 14 residues. CDR3 nucleotides: TGTGCCAGCAGCTTTGAACAGGGGGGTGTTATACTGTTTTTT. As protein: CASSFEQGGVILFF.

V and J are TRBV5-1 and TRBJ2-7, with D possibly TRBD1 on 5 matching bases. Germline V lookup: CDR1 SGHRS, CDR2 YFSETQ. The CDR3 runs 12 residues. Trimming shortened V by 2 bases and J by 6 bases, and 9 bases separated the two germline ends. In nucleotides, the CDR3 is TGCGCCAGCAGCTTTGACAGTTCCGAGCAGTACTTC. Translated, it gives CASSFDSSEQYF.

This clonotype was observed a few times. The J gene is TRBJ2-7, the V gene TRBV2; maybe TRBD1 (6 bases). Deletions cut 4 bases from V and 4 bases from J, with 11 bases between. The CDR3 is 13 residues long. The V gene's germline CDR1 is SNHLY and CDR2 FYNNEI. This chain's CDR3 is CASSGQGIYEQYF. As DNA, the CDR3 is TGTGCCAGCAGTGGGCAGGGGATATACGAGCAGTACTTC.

This clonotype was counted ten times or more. The chain couples TRBV2 to TRBJ1-1; no reliable D call. Trimming stripped 7 bases from V and 8 bases from J, with 8 bases between. The CDR3 sequence is 10 residues long. Germline CDR1 is SNHLY and CDR2 is FYNNEI. The CDR3: CASKVSEAFF. The CDR3 DNA reads TGTGCCAGCAAGGTATCAGAAGCTTTCTTT.

This clonotype came up many times. The chain couples TRBV27 to TRBJ2-7; the D gene could be TRBD1 or TRBD2 (5 bases each). This CDR3 region has 13 residues. Trimming left V 5 bases short and J 3 bases short, with 11 bases between. Per germline, CDR1 MNHEY and CDR2 SMNVEV (reference sequence). This chain's CDR3 is CASSPGPDYEQYF. The CDR3 nucleotides read TGTGCCAGCAGTCCGGGACCGGACTACGAGCAGTACTTC.

The V and J genes are TRBV5-1 and TRBJ2-3; possibly TRBD1 for D (6 bases). Germline V gene lookup returns CDR1 SGHRS and CDR2 YFSETQ. Trimming cost V 4 bases and J 0 bases, with 15 bases left between them. This CDR3 spans 16 amino acids. DNA of the CDR3: TGCGCCAGCAGCCCCGGGACAAGCACTAGCACAGATACGCAGTATTTT. Translating gives CASSPGTSTSTDTQYF.

This clonotype was detected ten times or more. The chain links TRBV3-1 to TRBJ1-3; D gene ambiguous. Trimming stripped 1 base from V and 9 bases from J, with 10 bases between. Germline CDR1 reads LGHDT; CDR2 reads YNNKEL (reference sequence). The CDR3 totals 13 residues. CDR3 protein: CASSQGSGGTIYF. CDR3 nucleotides: TGTGCCAGCAGCCAAGGATCCGGAGGCACCATATATTTT.

In regard to this clonotype: Its ends do not fully match the called genes, so a read error is possible. The chain carries TRBV6-1 and TRBJ2-1; 11 positions match TRBD2. The CDR3 is made up of 15 amino acids. CDR1 is MNHNS and CDR2 is SASEGT in the germline V gene. The CDR3 sequence: CASREGTSGYNEQFF. In DNA form, the CDR3 reads TGTGCCAGCAGGGAAGGGACTAGCGGATACAATGAGCAGTTCTTC.